This T cell receptor beta chain comes out of a study of blood T cell repertoires in COVID-19. Original analysis: Counts of nucleated cells, estimated from reference gene primer amplification, were obtained. TCRdb's table, derived via immunoSEQ multiplex PCR, lists solely in-frame clones and lacks some. D and trimming were read from the DNA, whereas the V and J calls and clone size are those reported in that table. The repertoire holds some 290,000 clones, with about nine tenths as singletons. Seattle patients were enrolled while actively infected and followed longitudinally. CDR1 and CDR2 from the germline V gene are MNHEY and SMNVEV (reference sequence). The CDR3 length is 13 residues. The J segment lost 6 bases and the V segment lost 3 bases, leaving 4 bases of the junction unmatched. This clone appeared once.

V usage is TRBV27 and J usage is TRBJ2-7; 8 bases agree with TRBD1. The TCR originated in a woman younger than 45 with COVID-19, enrolled during active disease. The sample was peripheral blood. The CDR3 nucleotides read TGTGCCAGCAGTTTGGACAGGGCGGGCGAGCAGTACTTC. Amino acids: CASSLDRAGEQYF.